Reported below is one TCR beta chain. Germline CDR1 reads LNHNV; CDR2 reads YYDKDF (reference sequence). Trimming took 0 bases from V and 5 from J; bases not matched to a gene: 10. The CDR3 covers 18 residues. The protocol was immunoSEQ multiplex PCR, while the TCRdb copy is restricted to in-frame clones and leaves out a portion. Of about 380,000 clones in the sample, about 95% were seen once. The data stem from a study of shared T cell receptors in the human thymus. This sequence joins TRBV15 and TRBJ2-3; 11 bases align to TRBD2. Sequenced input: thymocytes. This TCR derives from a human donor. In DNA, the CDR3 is TGTGCCACCAGCAGAGAGTGGTTAATTAGCGGGAGGGGAGATACGCAGTATTTT. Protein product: CATSREWLISGRGDTQYF.